This T cell receptor (beta chain) was found in a study of T cell responses to AZD1222 COVID-19 vaccine. The CDR3 contains 13 residues. V lost 6 bases and J lost 4, with 7 bases in between. The V gene's germline CDR1 is SGHTA and CDR2 FQGTGA. This clone has only one observation. The repertoire was sequenced with immunoSEQ multiplex PCR; TCRdb's copy has only in-frame clones and lacks some. This sample has about 150,000 clones, with around nine tenths found just once. The starting material was peripheral blood, obtained after recovery from COVID-19. The clonotype originates from an adult who had recovered from COVID-19. The chain is built from TRBV7-3 and TRBJ2-6; D is unresolved. The CDR3 reads CASSRDGANVLTF. For the CDR3, the DNA is TGTGCCAGCAGTCGAGACGGGGCCAACGTCCTGACTTTC.